This TCR beta chain was captured in a study of blood T cells in healthy people across ages. The study's findings and limits: Per million T cells, TCR beta diversity dropped about linearly as age rose. Higher diversity and more naive CD4+ cells were features of long-lived donors, compared to aged donors.

V lost 4 bases and J lost 2; bases outside the gene matches: 6. Per the germline V gene, CDR1 is SGDLS and CDR2 is YYNGEE. The CDR3 has 16 amino acids. In regard to this clonotype: Its target is not known.

Every donor gave approximately 10 milliliters of peripheral blood. A sample-barcoded 5' primer and a J-beta primer mix were used in a second PCR of about 7 to 12 cycles. Every sample gave at least 2.5 million paired-end reads containing CDR3. One entry per CDR3 protein results from TCRdb running MiXCR on the 5' RACE reads. The sample yields roughly 830,000 distinct CDR3 sequences, less than 80% seen once. The sequence was obtained from a man aged 25 to 40 in good health. Sequencing was performed on blood. The chain is built from TRBV9 and TRBJ2-4; 10 bases align to TRBD1. In DNA form, the CDR3 reads TGTGCCAGCAGCTCGACAGGGGGCTATCCCAAAAACATTCAGTACTTC. Its translation is CASSSTGGYPKNIQYF.